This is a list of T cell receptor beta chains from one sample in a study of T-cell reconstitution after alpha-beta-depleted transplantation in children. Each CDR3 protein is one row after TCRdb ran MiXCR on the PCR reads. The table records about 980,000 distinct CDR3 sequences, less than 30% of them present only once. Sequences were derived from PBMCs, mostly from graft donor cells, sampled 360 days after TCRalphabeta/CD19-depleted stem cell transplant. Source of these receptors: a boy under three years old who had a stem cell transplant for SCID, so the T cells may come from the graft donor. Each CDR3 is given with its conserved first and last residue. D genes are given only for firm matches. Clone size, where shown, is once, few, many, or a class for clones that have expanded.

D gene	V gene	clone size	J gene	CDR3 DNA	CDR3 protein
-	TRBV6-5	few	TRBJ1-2	TGTGCCAGCAGTTACTCAACAGGCCACCTTACTCTCTATGGCTACACCTTC	CASSYSTGHLTLYGYTF
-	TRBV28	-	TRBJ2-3	TGTGCCAGCCACTTGGGACGCACTGATACGCAGTATTTT	CASHLGRTDTQYF
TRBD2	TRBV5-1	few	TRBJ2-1	TGCGCCAGCAGCTTGGGTCGGGGGGGCTTGGATGAGCAGTTCTTC	CASSLGRGGLDEQFF
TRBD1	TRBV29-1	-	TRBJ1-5	TGCAGCGGGCGACAGGGGGCTCAGCCCCAGCATTTT	CSGRQGAQPQHF
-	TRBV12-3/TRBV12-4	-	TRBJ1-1	TGTGCCAGCAGTGAGGGGGTTTACACTGAAGCTTTCTTT	CASSEGVYTEAFF
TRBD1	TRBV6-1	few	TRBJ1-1	TGTGCCAGCAGTGATTACAGGGGGCTGGGGACTGAAGCTTTCTTT	CASSDYRGLGTEAFF
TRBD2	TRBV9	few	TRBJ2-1	TGTGCCAGCAGCGTCGCTAGCGGGGCGTACAATGAGCAGTTCTTC	CASSVASGAYNEQFF
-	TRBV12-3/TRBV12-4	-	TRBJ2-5	TGTGCCAGCAGTCCAAACGGACCTCTTGGAGAGACCCAGTACTTC	CASSPNGPLGETQYF
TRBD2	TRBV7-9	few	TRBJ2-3	TGTGCCAGCAGCTCCGATGGGACTAGCGCAGATACGCAGTATTTT	CASSSDGTSADTQYF
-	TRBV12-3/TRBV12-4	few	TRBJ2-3	TGTGCCAGCAGTTTAGAGGGACCGAAAGGGGATACGCAGTATTTT	CASSLEGPKGDTQYF
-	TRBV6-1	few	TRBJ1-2	TGTGCCAGCAGCCCTACTTCAGACAGTTACTTAGCTAACTATGGCTACACCTTC	CASSPTSDSYLANYGYTF
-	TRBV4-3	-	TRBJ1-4	TGCGCCAGCAGCCAAGGCCGCTTTAATGAAAAACTGTTTTTT	CASSQGRFNEKLFF
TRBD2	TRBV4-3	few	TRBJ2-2	TGCGCCAGCAGCCAAGTTGGGGTAGCGGGGAACACCGGGGAGCTGTTTTTT	CASSQVGVAGNTGELFF
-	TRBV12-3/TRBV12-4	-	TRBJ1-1	TGTGCCAGCAGTCAGACAGCCTTCATCACTGAAGCTTTCTTT	CASSQTAFITEAFF
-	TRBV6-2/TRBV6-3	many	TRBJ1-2	TGTGCCAGCAGTTTGGGGATATATGGCTACACCTTC	CASSLGIYGYTF
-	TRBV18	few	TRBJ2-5	TGTGCCAGCTTCTCCAGGCAGACAGAGACCCAGTACTTC	CASFSRQTETQYF
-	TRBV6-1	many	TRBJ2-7	TGTGCCAGCAGCCTCGGATACGACAGCAGCGAGCAGTACTTC	CASSLGYDSSEQYF
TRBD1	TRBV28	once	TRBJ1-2	TGTGCCAGCAGTTTATTGGGGCCAGGGGGGGATGGCTACACCTTC	CASSLLGPGGDGYTF
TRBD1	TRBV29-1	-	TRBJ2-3	TGCAGCGTTTCTCGACAGGGGGGGAGCACAGATACGCAGTATTTT	CSVSRQGGSTDTQYF
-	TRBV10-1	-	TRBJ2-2	TGCGCCAGCAGTGATAGGGGAAACACCGGGGAGCTGTTTTTT	CASSDRGNTGELFF